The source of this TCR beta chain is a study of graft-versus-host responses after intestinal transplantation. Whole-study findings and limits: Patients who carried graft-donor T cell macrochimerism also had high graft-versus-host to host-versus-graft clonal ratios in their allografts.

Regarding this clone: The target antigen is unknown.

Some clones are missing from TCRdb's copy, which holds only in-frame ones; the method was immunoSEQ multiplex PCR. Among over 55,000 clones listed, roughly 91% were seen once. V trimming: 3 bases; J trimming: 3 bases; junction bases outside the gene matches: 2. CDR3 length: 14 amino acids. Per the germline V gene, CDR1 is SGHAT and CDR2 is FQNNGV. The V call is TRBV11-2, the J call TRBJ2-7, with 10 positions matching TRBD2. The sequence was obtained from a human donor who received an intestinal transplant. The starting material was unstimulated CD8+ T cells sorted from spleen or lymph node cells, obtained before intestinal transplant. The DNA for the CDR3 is TGTGCCAGCAGCTTCGGGACTAGCGACTACGAGCAGTACTTC. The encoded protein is CASSFGTSDYEQYF.